Each of the 24 T cell receptor beta chains below was sequenced from the same sample in a study of blood T cell repertoires in COVID-19. TCRdb's copy holds only in-frame clones and misses some; the assay was immunoSEQ multiplex PCR. The data show about 230,000 clones, nearly 90% seen once. The sample consisted of PBMCs or T cells enriched from blood (not recorded which). The receptors derive from a young man who had recovered from COVID-19.

This clone was seen a single time. The chain recombines TRBV7-2 with TRBJ2-4, with D unclear. Germline V gene sequence: CDR1 SGHTA, CDR2 FQGNSA. Trimming removed 1 base from V and 8 bases from J, with 9 bases in between. The CDR3 totals 13 residues. In DNA, the CDR3 is TGTGCCAGCAGCTTAGATCACGCGGACATTCAGTACTTC. This translates into CASSLDHADIQYF.

V usage is TRBV20-1 and J usage is TRBJ2-1; 7 bases are a match to TRBD2. Germline V gene data show CDR1 as DFQATT and CDR2 as SNEGSKA (reference sequence). The CDR3 loop spans 14 amino acids. V dropped 3 bases and J dropped 1; count of bases not matched to a gene: 3. The CDR3: CSASWRESYNEQFF. The DNA of the CDR3 is TGCAGTGCTAGTTGGCGGGAGTCCTACAATGAGCAGTTCTTC.

The V and J genes are TRBV5-4 and TRBJ1-2; 12 bases are shared with TRBD1. Germline CDR1 reads SGHNT; CDR2 reads YYREEE (reference sequence). The V segment lost 1 base and the J segment 4 bases; nucleotides outside the gene matches: 2. This CDR3 has 15 amino acids. CDR3 coding DNA: TGTGCCAGCAGCTTGAAGGGACAGGGGGCCTATGGCTACACCTTC. It codes for CASSLKGQGAYGYTF.

The chain is built from TRBV5-4 and TRBJ1-2, with a tentative D call TRBD1 (6 bases). The germline CDR1 and CDR2 sequences are SGHNT and YYREEE (reference sequence). The CDR3 has 12 amino acids. The V and J ends lost 2 bases and 6 bases respectively, with 8 bases between them. The CDR3 nucleotides read TGTGCCAGCAGCTTACAGGGTCATGGCTACACCTTC. The encoded protein is CASSLQGHGYTF.

This clone was picked up one time. V and J are TRBV2 and TRBJ2-3; 7 nucleotides line up with TRBD2. V dropped 6 bases and J dropped 6; count of bases not matched to a gene: 12. The CDR3 contains 15 residues. CDR1 and CDR2 (germline): SNHLY, FYNNEI. For the CDR3, the DNA is TGTGCCAGCAGAGGGTCTAGCGGTCGGGGGGATACGCAGTATTTT. Its protein is CASRGSSGRGDTQYF.

In DNA form, the CDR3 reads TGTGCCTGGCGTGACTTACTCCAAATTAACTCTGGAAACACCATATATTTT. Amino acids: CAWRDLLQINSGNTIYF. The chain links TRBV30 to TRBJ1-3; unclear D gene. The CDR3 covers 17 residues. Trimming removed 5 bases from V and 0 bases from J, with 20 bases in between. Germline assignment: CDR1 GTSNPN and CDR2 SVGIG (reference sequence).

V and J are TRBV28 and TRBJ1-4, with D possibly TRBD1 on 6 matching bases. V lost 5 bases and J lost 5, with 12 bases in between. CDR3 size: 14 residues. CDR1 is MDHEN and CDR2 is SYDVKM in the germline V gene. CDR3 in DNA: TGTGCCAGCAGTCCCGGGACACAAAATGAAAAACTGTTTTTT. Its protein is CASSPGTQNEKLFF.

The rearrangement joins TRBV5-5 to TRBJ2-5, with D possibly being TRBD1 (6 bases). CDR1 is SGHKS and CDR2 is YYEKEE in the germline V gene (reference sequence). The CDR3 covers 13 residues. The V and J ends lost 2 bases and 2 bases respectively, with 7 bases between them. The CDR3 protein is CASSFQGQETQYF. In DNA, the CDR3 is TGTGCCAGCAGCTTTCAGGGGCAAGAGACCCAGTACTTC.

V and J are TRBV6-5 and TRBJ1-2, with D possibly being TRBD1 (6 bases). Per the germline V gene, CDR1 is MNHEY and CDR2 is SVGAGI. Trimming took 6 bases from V and 3 from J, leaving 11 bases between them. This CDR3 region has 13 residues. The CDR3 nucleotides read TGTGCCAGCAGGGACAGTTCGCACTATGGCTACACCTTC. Translated, it gives CASRDSSHYGYTF.

J is TRBJ2-7 and V is TRBV6-5; D is unclear. V was cut by 4 bases and J by 0 bases, with 16 bases left in between. CDR1 and CDR2 (germline): MNHEY, SVGAGI. The CDR3 sequence is 16 residues long. The CDR3 sequence is CASSSTYTEFSYEQYF. Here the CDR3 DNA reads TGTGCCAGCAGTTCCACATATACAGAGTTCTCCTACGAGCAGTACTTC.

This chain links TRBV9 with TRBJ2-5, with D maybe TRBD1 (6 bases). V lost 4 bases, J lost 4 bases, and 14 bases lay in between. The CDR3 runs 14 residues. Germline assignment: CDR1 SGDLS and CDR2 YYNGEE. The CDR3 region is CASSHRDNSETQYF. CDR3 DNA sequence: TGTGCCAGCAGCCACCGGGACAATTCAGAGACCCAGTACTTC.

The J gene is TRBJ1-2, the V gene TRBV27; tentatively, D is TRBD1 (5 bases). The germline gives CDR1 MNHEY, CDR2 SMNVEV (reference sequence). CDR3 length equals 14 residues. Deletions cut 0 bases from V and 8 bases from J, with 13 bases between. CDR3 DNA: TGTGCCAGCAGTTTATCCGCAGGGCATTGGGGCTACACCTTC. Its protein product is CASSLSAGHWGYTF.

The genes are TRBV5-5 and TRBJ1-2, with a tentative D call TRBD1 (6 bases). CDR3 size: 13 residues. CDR1 and CDR2 from the germline V gene are SGHKS and YYEKEE (reference sequence). Trimming removed 4 bases from V and 7 bases from J, with 14 bases in between. The CDR3: CASSLTGTSGYTF. The CDR3 bases are TGTGCCAGCAGCCTAACAGGGACGTCTGGCTACACCTTC. Complete variable domain (other parts from reference TRBV5-5 and TRBJ1-2): DAGVTQSPTHLIKTRGQQVTLRCSPISGHKSVSWYQQVLGQGPQFIFQYYEKEERGRGNFPDRFSARQFPNYSSELNVNALLLGDSALYLCASSLTGTSGYTFGSGTRLTVV.

CDR3 region: CASSPPSTSTDTQYF. The CDR3 nucleotides read TGTGCCAGCTCACCACCCTCGACTAGCACAGATACGCAGTATTTT. This chain joins TRBV18 and TRBJ2-3; D is undetermined. Germline lookup yields CDR1 KGHSH and CDR2 LQKENI. The CDR3 covers 15 residues. The V end lost 0 bases, the J end lost 0 bases, and 7 bases lay between the germline ends.

The CDR3 region is CASSVALGTGELFF. CDR3 sequence (DNA): TGTGCCAGCAGCGTAGCTCTCGGGACCGGGGAGCTGTTTTTT. This chain joins TRBV9 and TRBJ2-2; unclear D gene. Deletions cut 0 bases from V and 5 bases from J, with 8 bases between. CDR1 SGDLS and CDR2 YYNGEE come from the germline V gene. This CDR3 comprises 14 residues. Full variable domain (remainder filled in from reference TRBV9 and TRBJ2-2): DSGVTQTPKHLITATGQRVTLRCSPRSGDLSVYWYQQSLDQGLQFLIQYYNGEERAKGNILERFSAQQFPDLHSELNLSSLELGDSALYFCASSVALGTGELFFGEGSRLTVL.

This rearrangement joins TRBV12-3 or TRBV12-4 to TRBJ2-7, with D tentatively TRBD2 (5 bases). Trimming removed 6 bases at V and 7 bases at J, with 13 bases between. CDR3 length: 12 residues. CDR3 region: CASRVMRGEQYF. The CDR3 region has the DNA TGTGCCAGCAGGGTTATGAGAGGGGAGCAGTACTTC.

The genes are TRBV5-4 and TRBJ2-6; TRBD1 aligns across 11 bases. The germline V gene encodes CDR1 SGHNT and CDR2 YYREEE (reference sequence). The V gene end was trimmed by 5 bases and the J gene end by 1 base; junction bases not matched to a gene: 11. The CDR3 length is 19 residues. The CDR3 DNA sequence: TGTGCCAGCAGTCGGCCCGGGACAGGGGGTCTTTCTGGGGCCAACGTCCTGACTTTC. This codes for CASSRPGTGGLSGANVLTF.

V is TRBV1 and J is TRBJ2-4; TRBD2, as called in the table, went unchecked against the DNA. TRBV1 is annotated as a pseudogene. CDR3 length equals 18 residues. The CDR3 spells CTSSQDRVAALAKNIQYF. CDR3 sequence (DNA): TGCACCAGCAGCCAAGATCGAGTAGCGGCGCTAGCCAAAAACATTCAGTACTTC.

V and J are TRBV5-5 and TRBJ1-1; TRBD1 aligns across 7 bases. Germline V CDR1 and CDR2: SGHKS, YYEKEE (reference sequence). J gave up 3 bases and V 4 bases, and 6 bases lay outside the gene matches. The CDR3 is 14 residues long. This chain's CDR3 is CASSIFQGDTEAFF. In DNA, the CDR3 is TGTGCCAGCAGCATCTTCCAGGGGGACACTGAAGCTTTCTTT. Supplemented by reference TRBV5-5 and TRBJ1-1, the full variable domain reads DAGVTQSPTHLIKTRGQQVTLRCSPISGHKSVSWYQQVLGQGPQFIFQYYEKEERGRGNFPDRFSARQFPNYSSELNVNALLLGDSALYLCASSIFQGDTEAFFGQGTRLTVV.

This clone was seen a few times. The chain has TRBV14 and TRBJ1-4, with D possibly being TRBD1 (5 bases). Trimming stripped 1 base from V and 7 bases from J, with 16 bases between. The CDR3 is 16 residues long. Germline values: CDR1 SGHDN, CDR2 FVKESK. The CDR3 protein is CASSQGGARRFEKLFF. The DNA for the CDR3 is TGTGCCAGCAGCCAAGGGGGCGCACGCCGCTTTGAAAAACTGTTTTTT.

In its sample, this clone was seen once. The gene calls are TRBV2 and TRBJ1-2, with a tentative D call TRBD1 (5 bases). V was pared by 9 bases and J by 5 bases, with 13 bases between. Germline assignment: CDR1 SNHLY and CDR2 FYNNEI. The CDR3 is 12 amino acids. The CDR3 coding sequence is TGTGCCAGTTCAGGGTTTCGTTATGGCTACACCTTC. Translating it yields CASSGFRYGYTF.

This chain joins TRBV5-5 and TRBJ1-2, with a tentative D call TRBD1 (5 bases). CDR1 and CDR2 from the germline V gene are SGHKS and YYEKEE (reference sequence). Between the trimmed V and J ends, which lost 2 bases and 8 bases, there was a span of 16 bases. This CDR3 spans 14 amino acids. CDR3 amino acids: CASSFSDTWVGYTF. The CDR3 coding sequence is TGTGCCAGCAGCTTCTCGGACACCTGGGTCGGCTACACCTTC.

V gene TRBV30 combines with J gene TRBJ2-7; the D is unclear. V was trimmed by 4 bases and J by 0 bases, leaving 10 bases between them. The CDR3 consists of 13 residues. CDR1 and CDR2 from the germline V gene are GTSNPN and SVGIG (reference sequence). The CDR3 protein is CAWNPGTSYEQYF. The CDR3 region has the DNA TGTGCCTGGAACCCAGGAACCTCCTACGAGCAGTACTTC. Drawing the rest from reference TRBV30 and TRBJ2-7, the complete variable domain is SQTIHQWPATLVQPVGSPLSLECTVEGTSNPNLYWYRQAAGRGLQLLFYSVGIGQISSEVPQNLSASRPQDRQFILSSKKLLLSDSGFYLCAWNPGTSYEQYFGPGTRLTVT.

The chain carries TRBV18 and TRBJ1-4; D ambiguous. V dropped 3 bases and J dropped 0 bases, with 5 bases sitting between them. Germline assignment: CDR1 KGHSH and CDR2 LQKENI. This CDR3 is 14 amino acids long. The CDR3 spells CASSPSATNEKLFF. DNA of the CDR3: TGTGCCAGCTCACCGAGCGCAACTAATGAAAAACTGTTTTTT.